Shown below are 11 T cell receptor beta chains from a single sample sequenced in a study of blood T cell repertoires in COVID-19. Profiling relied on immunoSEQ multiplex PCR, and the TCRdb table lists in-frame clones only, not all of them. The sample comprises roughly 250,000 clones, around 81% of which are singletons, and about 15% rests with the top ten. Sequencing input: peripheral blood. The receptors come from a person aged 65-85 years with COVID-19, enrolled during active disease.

The CDR3 protein is CASSSLFGNTIYF. CDR3 bases: TGTGCCAGCAGCTCCCTGTTTGGAAACACCATATATTTT. The rearrangement uses TRBV7-2 and TRBJ1-3, with no clear D. The CDR3 is 13 residues long. Germline V gene data show CDR1 as SGHTA and CDR2 as FQGNSA. V lost 4 bases, J lost 3 bases, and 7 bases lay in between.

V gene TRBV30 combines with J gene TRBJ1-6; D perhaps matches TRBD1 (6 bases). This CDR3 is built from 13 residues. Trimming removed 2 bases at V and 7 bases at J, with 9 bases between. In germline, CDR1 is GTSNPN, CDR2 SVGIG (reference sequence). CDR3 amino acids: CAWSPGVNSPLHF. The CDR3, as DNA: TGTGCCTGGAGTCCAGGGGTCAATTCACCCCTCCACTTT.

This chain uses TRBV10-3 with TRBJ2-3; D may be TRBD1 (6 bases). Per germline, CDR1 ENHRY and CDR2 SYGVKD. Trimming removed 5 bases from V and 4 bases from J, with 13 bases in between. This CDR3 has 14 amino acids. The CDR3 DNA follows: TGTGCCATCAGTAAGACAGGATCCGCAGATACGCAGTATTTT. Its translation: CAISKTGSADTQYF.

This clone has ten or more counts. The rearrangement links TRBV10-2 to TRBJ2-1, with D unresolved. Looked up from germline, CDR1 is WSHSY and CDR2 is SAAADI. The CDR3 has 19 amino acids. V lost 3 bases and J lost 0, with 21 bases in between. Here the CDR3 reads CASSDEVVIPVSSYNEQFF. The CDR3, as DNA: TGCGCCAGCAGTGATGAAGTTGTAATTCCCGTGAGCTCCTACAATGAGCAGTTCTTC.

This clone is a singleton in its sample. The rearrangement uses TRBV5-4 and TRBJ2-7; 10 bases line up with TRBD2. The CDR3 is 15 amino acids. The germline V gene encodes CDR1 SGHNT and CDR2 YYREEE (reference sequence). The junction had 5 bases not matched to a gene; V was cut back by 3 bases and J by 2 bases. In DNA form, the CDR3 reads TGTGCCAGCAGCTCTGGACTAGCGGAACCCTACGAGCAGTACTTC. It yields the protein CASSSGLAEPYEQYF.

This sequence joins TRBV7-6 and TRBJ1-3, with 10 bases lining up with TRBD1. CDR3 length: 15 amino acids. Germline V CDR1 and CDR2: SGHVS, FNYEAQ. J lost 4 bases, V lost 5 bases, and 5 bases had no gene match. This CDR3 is CASSRDRGYGNTIYF. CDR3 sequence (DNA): TGTGCCAGCAGCCGGGACAGGGGCTACGGAAACACCATATATTTT.

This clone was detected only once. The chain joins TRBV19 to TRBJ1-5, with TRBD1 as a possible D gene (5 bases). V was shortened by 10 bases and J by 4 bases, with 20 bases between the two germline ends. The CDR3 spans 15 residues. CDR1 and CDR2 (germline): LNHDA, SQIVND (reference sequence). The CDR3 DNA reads TGTGCCACCACCGCAGACGGGGGGGGAAATCAGCCCCAGCATTTT. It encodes CATTADGGGNQPQHF.

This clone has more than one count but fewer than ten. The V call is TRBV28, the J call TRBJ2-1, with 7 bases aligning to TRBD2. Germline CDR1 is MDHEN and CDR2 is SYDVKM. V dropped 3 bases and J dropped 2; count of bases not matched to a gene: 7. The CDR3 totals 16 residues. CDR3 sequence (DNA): TGTGCCAGCAGTTTCCTTGGGGGGGAGACCTACAATGAGCAGTTCTTC. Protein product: CASSFLGGETYNEQFF.

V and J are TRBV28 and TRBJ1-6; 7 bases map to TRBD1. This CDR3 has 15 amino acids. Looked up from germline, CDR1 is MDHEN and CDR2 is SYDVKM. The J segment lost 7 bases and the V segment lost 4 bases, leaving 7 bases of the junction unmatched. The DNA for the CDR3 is TGTGCCAGCAGTTCCCCCGGGACAGCGAATTCACCCCTCCACTTT. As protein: CASSSPGTANSPLHF.

The CDR3 here is CASSIRLGALNYGYTF. CDR3 in DNA: TGTGCCAGTAGTATAAGGTTGGGGGCTCTTAACTATGGCTACACCTTC. The V and J genes are TRBV19 and TRBJ1-2, with D perhaps TRBD1 (6 bases). The germline V and J ends were trimmed by 2 bases and 1 base, with 14 bases remaining between them. The CDR3 has 16 residues. CDR1 and CDR2 from the germline V gene are LNHDA and SQIVND (reference sequence).

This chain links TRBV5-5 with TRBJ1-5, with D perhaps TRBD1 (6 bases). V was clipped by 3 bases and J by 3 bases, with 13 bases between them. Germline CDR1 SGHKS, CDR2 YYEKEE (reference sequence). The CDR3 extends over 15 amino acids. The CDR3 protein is CASSSKDSFNQPQHF. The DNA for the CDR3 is TGTGCCAGCAGCTCCAAGGACAGCTTCAATCAGCCCCAGCATTTT.